The source of this T cell receptor beta chain is a study of blood T cell repertoires in COVID-19. At the level of the study: Both acute and convalescent COVID-19 samples were obtained from the United States, Italy and Spain. In each case, the material was cDNA or gDNA derived from T cells, B-cell-depleted T cells, or PBMCs.

Germline V gene lookup returns CDR1 LNHDA and CDR2 SQIVND (reference sequence). CDR3 size: 15 residues. Authors' data handling: Reference gene primer amplification gave estimated nucleated cell counts. The data were produced by immunoSEQ multiplex PCR, yet TCRdb's version contains in-frame clones alone and is incomplete. That table is the source of V, J and clone size, and D and trimming were worked out from the DNA. The sample lists 100,000 to 150,000 clones; approximately 91% were seen once. Notes on this clone: Mismatch with germline at one junction end may stem from a read error.

This chain connects TRBV19 to TRBJ2-7, with 9 bases aligning to TRBD2. The source material was peripheral blood. The TCR originated in an elderly woman with acute or convalescent COVID-19. CDR3 region: CLPGLAGYGLHEQYF. For the CDR3, the DNA is TGCCTCCCGGGACTAGCTGGATATGGGCTCCACGAGCAGTACTTC.